This record concerns one T cell receptor (beta chain) sequence. What it recognizes is unknown. The data stem from a study of cytomegalovirus exposure and HLA in healthy donors. Overall study: Some 85 million unique TCRs from HLA-typed donors were held in an early data release.

General observations from the study: By a later analysis, the bulk of CMV-associated TCR beta chains appeared HLA-restricted. Researchers reported in a later analysis that common viral pathogens appeared linked to several top clusters.

The junction had 10 bases not matched to a gene; V was cut back by 7 bases and J by 3 bases. The CDR3 contains 17 residues. Germline loops: CDR1 SNHLY, CDR2 FYNNEI. With 60 Vbeta and 13 Jbeta primers, the PCR was carried out. TCRdb keeps only in-frame clones here, not all; method: immunoSEQ multiplex PCR. The sample carries some 130,000 clones, roughly four fifths recorded once. The chain joins TRBV2 to TRBJ2-7; 15 bases line up with TRBD2. Input material: PBMCs. This clonotype originated in a man aged 25-45 years in good health and CMV-seronegative. This CDR3 is CASNGLAGGPGFYEQYF. The CDR3 DNA follows: TGTGCCAGCAATGGACTAGCGGGAGGGCCGGGTTTCTACGAGCAGTACTTC.